This T cell receptor beta chain was obtained from a study of blood T cell repertoires in COVID-19. Background on the study: PBMCs, B-cell-depleted T cells, or T cells were the source of the cDNA or gDNA that made up the material.

Per the authors' pipeline: Estimates of nucleated cell counts were drawn from the amplification of reference gene primers. Assay used: immunoSEQ multiplex PCR; TCRdb lists only in-frame clones, some missing. V and J calls and clone size are as listed in that table; D and trimming were resolved from the DNA. The repertoire holds fewer than 200,000 clones, with 60% to 80% as singletons. Germline V lookup: CDR1 SGDLS, CDR2 YYNGEE. This CDR3 contains 18 residues. The V and J ends lost 2 bases and 4 bases, in that order; junction bases with no gene match: 16. The chain combines TRBV9 with TRBJ1-1; 8 positions match TRBD1. Sequencing input: peripheral blood. The receptor comes from a woman aged 70 to 79 with acute or convalescent COVID-19. The CDR3 here is CASSVGFPGQVVSTEAFF. The CDR3 bases are TGTGCCAGCAGCGTGGGATTCCCGGGACAGGTAGTAAGCACTGAAGCTTTCTTT.